The rows below give T cell receptor beta chains drawn from one sample of a study of spatial heterogeneity in lung cancer. TCRdb redid the calling of the 5' RACE reads with MiXCR, one entry per CDR3 protein. The profile shows 95,000 or so distinct CDR3 sequences, around 8.6% of them singletons. Sequencing used PBMCs, obtained at surgery. These receptors came from a male donor with early-stage non-small cell lung cancer. Both conserved end residues are part of each CDR3. The order of the fields is V gene, J gene, CDR3 protein.

v_call: TRBV5-1
j_call: TRBJ2-3
cdr3_aa: CASSPPAGSDTQYF

v_call: TRBV12-3/TRBV12-4
j_call: TRBJ1-2
cdr3_aa: CASTPSGYGYTF

v_call: TRBV5-4
j_call: TRBJ2-1
cdr3_aa: CASSNPQRELEQFF

v_call: TRBV11-2
j_call: TRBJ2-5
cdr3_aa: CASSFQLPETQYF

v_call: TRBV10-3
j_call: TRBJ2-5
cdr3_aa: CAIRGTQGETQYF

v_call: TRBV7-9
j_call: TRBJ1-3
cdr3_aa: CASSPGNTIYF

v_call: TRBV4-3
j_call: TRBJ2-1
cdr3_aa: CASSPDRSPYNEQFF

v_call: TRBV28
j_call: TRBJ2-2
cdr3_aa: CASSVPTSGKTGELFF

v_call: TRBV7-2
j_call: TRBJ1-1
cdr3_aa: CASSNRGQGGTEAFF

v_call: TRBV7-9
j_call: TRBJ2-1
cdr3_aa: CASSLGPGTSGTNEQFF

v_call: TRBV5-1
j_call: TRBJ1-4
cdr3_aa: CASSSAGTLNEKLFF

v_call: TRBV12-3/TRBV12-4
j_call: TRBJ2-3
cdr3_aa: CASSFLGGDTQYF

v_call: TRBV21-1
j_call: TRBJ2-5
cdr3_aa: CASSKAPGAGEETQYF

v_call: TRBV2
j_call: TRBJ2-7
cdr3_aa: CASSEQGREYEQYF

v_call: TRBV6-2/TRBV6-3
j_call: TRBJ2-1
cdr3_aa: CASSYRLAGDNEQFF

v_call: TRBV2
j_call: TRBJ1-5
cdr3_aa: CASSGGEKSNQPQHF

v_call: TRBV28
j_call: TRBJ1-2
cdr3_aa: CASSKTGTGQNYGYTF

v_call: TRBV4-2
j_call: TRBJ2-3
cdr3_aa: CASSQEGGADTQYF

v_call: TRBV4-1
j_call: TRBJ2-7
cdr3_aa: CASSHVGRNSYEQYF

v_call: TRBV29-1
j_call: TRBJ2-7
cdr3_aa: CSVESRQGVGEQYF

v_call: TRBV12-3/TRBV12-4
j_call: TRBJ1-3
cdr3_aa: CASSPAGSGNTIYF

v_call: TRBV6-6
j_call: TRBJ2-7
cdr3_aa: CASSYPLGAANSYEQYF

v_call: TRBV20-1
j_call: TRBJ2-1
cdr3_aa: CSARDLQGTYNEQFF

v_call: TRBV6-2/TRBV6-3
j_call: TRBJ2-7
cdr3_aa: CASSYPWTGGLGEQYF

v_call: TRBV20-1
j_call: TRBJ1-1
cdr3_aa: CSAKPGQGGEAFF

v_call: TRBV18
j_call: TRBJ1-5
cdr3_aa: CASSTGVRQPQHF